These T cell receptor beta chains were read from a single sample in a study of blood T cell repertoires in COVID-19. Libraries were prepared by immunoSEQ multiplex PCR; TCRdb keeps only in-frame clonotypes and omits some of them. Of under 350,000 clones listed, approximately 84% were seen once; the top ten hold 3.5% to 4.5%. Sequenced material: PBMCs or T cells enriched from blood (not recorded which). These receptors were taken from a man aged 25-45 years who had recovered from COVID-19. Each CDR3 is given without its conserved first and last residue.

J: TRBJ2-7; V: TRBV27; CDR3: ASMDSGYEQY
J: TRBJ2-1; V: TRBV2; CDR3: ASSERGSYNEQF
J: TRBJ1-6; V: TRBV19; CDR3: ASSLLANSPLH
J: TRBJ1-2; V: TRBV18; CDR3: ASSPPAYGYT
J: TRBJ1-5; V: TRBV24-1; CDR3: ATSDVGGQPQH
J: TRBJ2-7; V: TRBV27; CDR3: ASKPHESYEQY
J: TRBJ1-1; V: TRBV19; CDR3: ASSILSENTEAF
J: TRBJ2-5; V: TRBV19; CDR3: ASSKLDSTQETQY
J: TRBJ2-2; V: TRBV15; CDR3: ATRPKAGTNTGELF
J: TRBJ2-5; V: TRBV5-4; CDR3: ASSFKRGTLETQY
J: TRBJ1-3; V: TRBV3-1/TRBV3-2; CDR3: ASSLRETGNTIY